By share of the sample, the clone carrying this T cell receptor beta chain is medium-sized (0.01 to 0.1%). Its specificity is unknown. CDR3 length: 16 amino acids. J gave up 3 bases and V 8 bases, and 15 bases lay outside the gene matches. Germline CDR1 ENHRY, CDR2 SYGVKD. This record belongs to a study of long-term antiretroviral therapy in people with HIV. General study results and limits: Pre-ART expanded TRB clones stayed dominant throughout, though often decreasing after ART.

Survey-level immunoSEQ v3.0 assays were run. Produced via immunoSEQ multiplex PCR; TCRdb's table is partial and in-frame only. The sample shows under 20,000 clones, roughly nine tenths of them seen only once. This specimen consisted of unsorted PBMCs, obtained 0.6 years after starting antiretroviral therapy. The clonotype comes from a woman aged 40 to 55 with HIV. V gene TRBV10-3 combines with J gene TRBJ1-2; 7 bases fit TRBD1. For the CDR3, the DNA is TGTGCCATCCCCGAACGGGAGGGGACAGACGACTATGGCTACACCTTC. The encoded protein is CAIPEREGTDDYGYTF.